Listed below are T cell receptor beta chains from one sample, sequenced in a study of OX40 agonist ivuxolimab in advanced cancers. The assay was immunoSEQ multiplex PCR, and TCRdb's table has in-frame clones only and misses some. Of about 64,000 clones listed, 70% to 90% are singletons. The sequenced sample was CD4+ or CD8+ T cells sorted from blood, obtained in a trial of the OX40 agonist ivuxolimab. Receptors were obtained from an adult with an advanced solid tumor such as melanoma, head and neck, liver or kidney cancer. Each CDR3 is given with its conserved first and last residue. A D gene is named only where the DNA matches it firmly. Part of the rows lack a size; the others show once, few, many or a class for expanded clones.

d_call: -; j_call: TRBJ2-3; clone_size: -; v_call: TRBV5-6; cdr3_nt: TGTGCCAGCAGCTTGGCCCGGGGAGATACGCAGTATTTT; cdr3_aa: CASSLARGDTQYF
d_call: TRBD2; j_call: TRBJ2-1; clone_size: -; v_call: TRBV30; cdr3_nt: TGTACCGGCGTAGCGGGGTCGGCAGGGGATGAGCAGTTCTTC; cdr3_aa: CTGVAGSAGDEQFF
d_call: -; j_call: TRBJ1-4; clone_size: -; v_call: TRBV19; cdr3_nt: TGTGCCAGTAGAAGGCGGGAGCTAATTGCAACTAATGAAAAACTGTTTTTT; cdr3_aa: CASRRRELIATNEKLFF
d_call: TRBD1; j_call: TRBJ2-5; clone_size: -; v_call: TRBV5-4; cdr3_nt: TGTGCCAGCAGCCGACAGGGGGCCCGGATGGAGACCCAGTACTTC; cdr3_aa: CASSRQGARMETQYF
d_call: -; j_call: TRBJ2-3; clone_size: -; v_call: TRBV5-1; cdr3_nt: TGCGCCAGCAGCTTGGCTGGAGATACGCAGTATTTT; cdr3_aa: CASSLAGDTQYF
d_call: -; j_call: TRBJ2-1; clone_size: -; v_call: TRBV4-3; cdr3_nt: TGCGCCAGCAGCACTTCCTCGACTGCATCCTACAATGAGCAGTTCTTC; cdr3_aa: CASSTSSTASYNEQFF
d_call: -; j_call: TRBJ2-4; clone_size: -; v_call: TRBV29-1; cdr3_nt: TGCAGCGTTGTTCTGTATTCGAACATTCAGTACTTC; cdr3_aa: CSVVLYSNIQYF
d_call: TRBD1; j_call: TRBJ2-5; clone_size: -; v_call: TRBV25-1; cdr3_nt: TGTGCCAGCAGTGAACTGACAGGGCAGCGACAAGAGACCCAGTACTTC; cdr3_aa: CASSELTGQRQETQYF
d_call: -; j_call: TRBJ2-5; clone_size: -; v_call: TRBV5-5; cdr3_nt: TGTGCCAGCAGCTTGAGGGGCTTCCAAGAGACCCAGTACTTC; cdr3_aa: CASSLRGFQETQYF
d_call: -; j_call: TRBJ1-4; clone_size: -; v_call: TRBV7-9; cdr3_nt: TGTGCCAGCAGGCCGGGGACCTACGAAAAACTGTTTTTT; cdr3_aa: CASRPGTYEKLFF
d_call: -; j_call: TRBJ2-1; clone_size: -; v_call: TRBV19; cdr3_nt: TGTGCCACTATAGACGGTTACAATGAGCAGTTCTTC; cdr3_aa: CATIDGYNEQFF
d_call: -; j_call: TRBJ2-1; clone_size: -; v_call: TRBV11-3; cdr3_nt: TGTGCCAGCAGCTCCGGCCCGTACAATGAGCAGTTCTTC; cdr3_aa: CASSSGPYNEQFF
d_call: -; j_call: TRBJ1-1; clone_size: -; v_call: TRBV18; cdr3_nt: TGTGCCAGCTCACCGTCATATGTGCAGCCTGAAGCTTTCTTT; cdr3_aa: CASSPSYVQPEAFF
d_call: TRBD1; j_call: TRBJ1-5; clone_size: -; v_call: TRBV5-5; cdr3_nt: TGTGCCAGCAGCTGGGGACAGGGAGGTCAGCCCCAGCATTTT; cdr3_aa: CASSWGQGGQPQHF
d_call: -; j_call: TRBJ1-1; clone_size: -; v_call: TRBV6-1; cdr3_nt: TGTGCCAGCAGGAGATTGGGGGGGCCCACTGAAGCTTTCTTT; cdr3_aa: CASRRLGGPTEAFF
d_call: -; j_call: TRBJ2-5; clone_size: -; v_call: TRBV6-5; cdr3_nt: TGTGCCAGCAGTTTGAGAGAGACCCAGTACTTC; cdr3_aa: CASSLRETQYF
d_call: -; j_call: TRBJ2-1; clone_size: -; v_call: TRBV7-3; cdr3_nt: TGTGCCAGCAGCCAGGGACTCAGCTCCTACAATGAGCAGTTCTTC; cdr3_aa: CASSQGLSSYNEQFF
d_call: TRBD1; j_call: TRBJ1-2; clone_size: many; v_call: TRBV6-6; cdr3_nt: TGTGCCAGCAGTTACATGGGACAGGGGGCGCGGGGCTACACCTTC; cdr3_aa: CASSYMGQGARGYTF
d_call: TRBD1; j_call: TRBJ1-1; clone_size: few; v_call: TRBV10-1; cdr3_nt: TGCGCCAGCACCCCGGACAGGGGGCATGGGATCACTGAAGCTTTCTTT; cdr3_aa: CASTPDRGHGITEAFF
d_call: -; j_call: TRBJ2-2; clone_size: once; v_call: TRBV29-1; cdr3_nt: TGCAGCGTTGACAGGGGGAACACCGGGGAGCTGTTTTTT; cdr3_aa: CSVDRGNTGELFF
d_call: -; j_call: TRBJ1-3; clone_size: -; v_call: TRBV11-2; cdr3_nt: TGTGCCAGCAGCTTAGGCAGGAACTCTGGAAACACCATATATTTT; cdr3_aa: CASSLGRNSGNTIYF
d_call: -; j_call: TRBJ2-3; clone_size: -; v_call: TRBV7-3; cdr3_nt: TGTGCCAGCAGCTCACCTCCCGTTCTGGATACGCAGTATTTT; cdr3_aa: CASSSPPVLDTQYF
d_call: -; j_call: TRBJ1-6; clone_size: -; v_call: TRBV9; cdr3_nt: TGTGCCAGCAGCCCCCGGACCTCACAAGGTTCACCCCTCCACTTT; cdr3_aa: CASSPRTSQGSPLHF
d_call: TRBD1; j_call: TRBJ1-2; clone_size: -; v_call: TRBV19; cdr3_nt: TGTGCCAGTAGTGGACAGGGGGCGAACTATGGCTACACCTTC; cdr3_aa: CASSGQGANYGYTF
d_call: TRBD1; j_call: TRBJ1-6; clone_size: -; v_call: TRBV5-1; cdr3_nt: TGCGCCAGCAGCCCAGGGACAGGAAACCTTAATTCACCCCTCCACTTT; cdr3_aa: CASSPGTGNLNSPLHF
d_call: -; j_call: TRBJ1-3; clone_size: -; v_call: TRBV5-1; cdr3_nt: TGCGCCAGCAGCTTGGGGGAAGGGCCGGGTGGAAACACCATATATTTT; cdr3_aa: CASSLGEGPGGNTIYF
d_call: -; j_call: TRBJ1-4; clone_size: -; v_call: TRBV5-6; cdr3_nt: TGTGCCAGCAGCTTGGATTCAGGGAGGGTTGAAAAACTGTTTTTT; cdr3_aa: CASSLDSGRVEKLFF
d_call: -; j_call: TRBJ1-6; clone_size: -; v_call: TRBV5-1; cdr3_nt: TGCGCCAGCAGCTTGGCTGAGGGGTCACCCCTCCACTTT; cdr3_aa: CASSLAEGSPLHF
d_call: TRBD1; j_call: TRBJ1-2; clone_size: -; v_call: TRBV28; cdr3_nt: TGTGCCAGCAGTCGAATTGCAGGGGGAGGATATGGCTACACCTTC; cdr3_aa: CASSRIAGGGYGYTF
d_call: -; j_call: TRBJ1-2; clone_size: -; v_call: TRBV6-1; cdr3_nt: TGTGCCAGCAGTCCTTTCGGAGGCTACACCTTC; cdr3_aa: CASSPFGGYTF
d_call: -; j_call: TRBJ1-1; clone_size: -; v_call: TRBV14; cdr3_nt: TGTGCCAGCAGCCAAGTATGGGAGGAAGCTTTCTTT; cdr3_aa: CASSQVWEEAFF
d_call: TRBD2; j_call: TRBJ2-3; clone_size: once; v_call: TRBV4-1; cdr3_nt: TGCGCCAGCAGCCAAGTGGATTTGGGACTAGCGGGAATGAATACGCAGTATTTT; cdr3_aa: CASSQVDLGLAGMNTQYF
d_call: -; j_call: TRBJ1-3; clone_size: once; v_call: TRBV15; cdr3_nt: TGTGCCACCAGCAGTTGGAGGGACCGAGAAACCATATATTTT; cdr3_aa: CATSSWRDRETIYF
d_call: -; j_call: TRBJ1-4; clone_size: -; v_call: TRBV6-5; cdr3_nt: TGTGCCAGCGGAGGTTCGGCTAATGAAAAACTGTTTTTT; cdr3_aa: CASGGSANEKLFF
d_call: TRBD2; j_call: TRBJ2-5; clone_size: -; v_call: TRBV6-6; cdr3_nt: TGTGCCAGCAGTTATGGCGGGAGGCGAAGCCAAGAGACCCAGTACTTC; cdr3_aa: CASSYGGRRSQETQYF
d_call: -; j_call: TRBJ1-2; clone_size: -; v_call: TRBV5-5; cdr3_nt: TGTGCCAGCAGCCGCCAGACAGGAAATGGCTACACCTTC; cdr3_aa: CASSRQTGNGYTF
d_call: -; j_call: TRBJ1-5; clone_size: -; v_call: TRBV7-2; cdr3_nt: TGTGCCAGCAGCTTAGGAGGGACGGGTCAGCCCCAGCATTTT; cdr3_aa: CASSLGGTGQPQHF
d_call: -; j_call: TRBJ1-4; clone_size: -; v_call: TRBV30; cdr3_nt: TGTGCCTGGAGGGACGGTTTTAAAGAAAAACTGTTTTTT; cdr3_aa: CAWRDGFKEKLFF
d_call: TRBD2; j_call: TRBJ2-1; clone_size: few; v_call: TRBV7-2; cdr3_nt: TGTGCCAGCAGCTTAGCGGGACTAGCGGGGGGAGATGAGCAGTTCTTC; cdr3_aa: CASSLAGLAGGDEQFF
d_call: -; j_call: TRBJ1-5; clone_size: -; v_call: TRBV4-3; cdr3_nt: TGCGCCAGCAGCTCCGGGGGCGGTCAGCCCCAGCATTTT; cdr3_aa: CASSSGGGQPQHF
d_call: TRBD1; j_call: TRBJ1-5; clone_size: -; v_call: TRBV6-6; cdr3_nt: TGTGCCAGCAGCGCCGGGACAGGGGGCGCAGGCCAGCCCCAGCATTTT; cdr3_aa: CASSAGTGGAGQPQHF
d_call: -; j_call: TRBJ2-7; clone_size: -; v_call: TRBV5-1; cdr3_nt: TGCGCCAGCAGCTCTGGGGGTCCTCCCTACGAGCAGTACTTC; cdr3_aa: CASSSGGPPYEQYF
d_call: TRBD1; j_call: TRBJ1-2; clone_size: -; v_call: TRBV4-2; cdr3_nt: TGTGCCAGCAGCCAAGATCTTGACAGGGTAGCGTATGGCTACACCTTC; cdr3_aa: CASSQDLDRVAYGYTF
d_call: -; j_call: TRBJ2-5; clone_size: -; v_call: TRBV6-6; cdr3_nt: TGTGCCAGCAGTTACCCCCCGGGAACAAAAGAGACCCAGTACTTC; cdr3_aa: CASSYPPGTKETQYF
d_call: -; j_call: TRBJ2-7; clone_size: once; v_call: TRBV7-7; cdr3_nt: TGTGCTAGCAGTCTCAGCTGGGGCACCTCCTACGAGCAGTACTTC; cdr3_aa: CASSLSWGTSYEQYF
d_call: TRBD1; j_call: TRBJ1-5; clone_size: -; v_call: TRBV6-1; cdr3_nt: TGTGCCAGCAGGCCCTATCATACAGGGGATCAGCCCCAGCATTTT; cdr3_aa: CASRPYHTGDQPQHF
d_call: -; j_call: TRBJ2-5; clone_size: few; v_call: TRBV5-6; cdr3_nt: TGTGCCAGCAGCTTGGGTCTTGGGGAGACCCAGTACTTC; cdr3_aa: CASSLGLGETQYF
d_call: TRBD1; j_call: TRBJ1-3; clone_size: -; v_call: TRBV2; cdr3_nt: TGTGCCAGCAGCGACAGGGTAGGGTTGAACACCATATATTTT; cdr3_aa: CASSDRVGLNTIYF
d_call: TRBD1; j_call: TRBJ1-2; clone_size: -; v_call: TRBV15; cdr3_nt: TGTGCCACCAGCAGACTCGGGACAGCTAACTATGGCTACACCTTC; cdr3_aa: CATSRLGTANYGYTF
d_call: TRBD1; j_call: TRBJ2-7; clone_size: -; v_call: TRBV6-5; cdr3_nt: TGTGCCAGCAGATACGGACCGGGACAGAACTACGAGCAGTACTTC; cdr3_aa: CASRYGPGQNYEQYF
d_call: -; j_call: TRBJ2-2; clone_size: -; v_call: TRBV7-3; cdr3_nt: TGTGCCAGCAGCTTATTTAACACCGGGGAGCTGTTTTTT; cdr3_aa: CASSLFNTGELFF
d_call: -; j_call: TRBJ2-5; clone_size: -; v_call: TRBV5-1; cdr3_nt: TGCGCCAGCAGCTTTCCAGGTGAAGAGACCCAGTACTTC; cdr3_aa: CASSFPGEETQYF
d_call: TRBD1; j_call: TRBJ2-5; clone_size: -; v_call: TRBV5-6; cdr3_nt: TGTGCCAGCAGCAGGGACAGATCGGAGACCCAGTACTTC; cdr3_aa: CASSRDRSETQYF
d_call: TRBD1; j_call: TRBJ1-2; clone_size: once; v_call: TRBV11-3; cdr3_nt: TGTGCCAGCAGCTTAGCGATCCCCGGGGGACAGGGGGAAGGCTACACCTTC; cdr3_aa: CASSLAIPGGQGEGYTF
d_call: TRBD2; j_call: TRBJ2-1; clone_size: -; v_call: TRBV4-2; cdr3_nt: TGTGCCAGCAGCCAAGGCGGGAGTGGGGCCAATGAGCAGTTCTTC; cdr3_aa: CASSQGGSGANEQFF